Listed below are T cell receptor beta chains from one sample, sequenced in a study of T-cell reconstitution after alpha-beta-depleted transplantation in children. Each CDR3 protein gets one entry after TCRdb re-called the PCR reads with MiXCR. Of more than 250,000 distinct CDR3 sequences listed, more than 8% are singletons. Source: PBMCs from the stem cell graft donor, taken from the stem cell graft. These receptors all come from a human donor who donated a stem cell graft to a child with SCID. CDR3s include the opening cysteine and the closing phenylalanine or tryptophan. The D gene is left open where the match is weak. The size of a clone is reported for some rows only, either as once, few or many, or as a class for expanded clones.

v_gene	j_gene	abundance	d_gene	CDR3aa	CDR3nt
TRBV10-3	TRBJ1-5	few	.	CAISESKLGNQPQHF	TGTGCCATCAGTGAGTCTAAGTTGGGCAATCAGCCCCAGCATTTT
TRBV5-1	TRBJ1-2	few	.	CASSPQHGSTMGYTF	TGCGCCAGCAGCCCGCAACATGGCTCTACGATGGGGTACACCTTC
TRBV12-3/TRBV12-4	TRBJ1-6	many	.	CASSLRGNDSPLHF	TGTGCCAGCAGTTTAAGGGGGAACGATTCACCCCTCCACTTT
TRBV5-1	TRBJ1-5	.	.	CASSLGQDNQPQHF	TGCGCCAGCAGCTTGGGACAGGACAATCAGCCCCAGCATTTT
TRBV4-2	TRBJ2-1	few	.	CASSQEGQNYNEQFF	TGTGCCAGCAGCCAAGAAGGCCAGAATTACAATGAGCAGTTCTTC
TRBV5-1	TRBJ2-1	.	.	CARPGDEQFF	TGCGCCAGGCCGGGGGATGAGCAGTTCTTC
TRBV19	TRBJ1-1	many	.	CASGQSGAEAFF	TGTGCCAGCGGACAGTCGGGAGCTGAAGCTTTCTTT
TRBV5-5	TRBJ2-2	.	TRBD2	CASSHGLAGTGELFF	TGTGCCAGCAGCCACGGACTAGCGGGGACCGGGGAGCTGTTTTTT
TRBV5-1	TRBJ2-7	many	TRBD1	CASRSGTVAYEQYF	TGCGCCAGCAGGTCCGGGACAGTAGCTTACGAGCAGTACTTC
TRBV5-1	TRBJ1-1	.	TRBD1	CASLPEGASGEAFF	TGCGCCAGCCTACCGGAGGGGGCCTCAGGTGAAGCTTTCTTT
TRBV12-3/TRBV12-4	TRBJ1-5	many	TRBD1	CASSHTGTGKNQPQHF	TGTGCCAGCAGTCACACCGGGACAGGGAAGAATCAGCCCCAGCATTTT
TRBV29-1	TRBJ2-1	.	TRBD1	CSVGTGGFGDEQFF	TGCAGCGTTGGGACAGGGGGCTTCGGGGATGAGCAGTTCTTC
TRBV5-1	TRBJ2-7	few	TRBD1	CASSSDRGGEQYF	TGCGCCAGCAGCTCCGACAGGGGAGGCGAGCAGTACTTC
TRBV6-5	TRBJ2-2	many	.	CASSSRGADTGELFF	TGTGCCAGCAGTTCTAGGGGGGCTGACACCGGGGAGCTGTTTTTT
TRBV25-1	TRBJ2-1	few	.	CASSGNRVSSYNEQFF	TGTGCCAGCAGTGGAAACAGGGTTAGCTCCTACAATGAGCAGTTCTTC
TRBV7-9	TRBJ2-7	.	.	CASSSLTGYSYEQYF	TGTGCCAGCAGCTCCTTGACAGGATACTCCTACGAGCAGTACTTC
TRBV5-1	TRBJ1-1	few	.	CASSVGGVTEAFF	TGCGCCAGCAGCGTGGGAGGGGTAACTGAAGCTTTCTTT
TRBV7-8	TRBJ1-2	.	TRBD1	CASSLGTGDTANYGYTF	TGTGCCAGCAGCCTCGGGACAGGGGACACGGCTAACTATGGCTACACCTTC
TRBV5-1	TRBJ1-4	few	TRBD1	CASRGQTNEKLFF	TGCGCCAGCCGGGGACAGACTAATGAAAAACTGTTTTTT
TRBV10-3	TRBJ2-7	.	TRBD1	CAIRPGQGFDEQYF	TGTGCCATAAGACCGGGACAGGGTTTCGACGAGCAGTACTTC
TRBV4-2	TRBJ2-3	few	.	CASSQHTKSLTDTQYF	TGTGCCAGCAGCCAACACACCAAGAGCTTAACAGATACGCAGTATTTT
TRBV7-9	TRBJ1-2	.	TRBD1	CASSPGGAAYGYTF	TGTGCCAGCAGTCCAGGGGGCGCGGCTTATGGCTACACCTTC
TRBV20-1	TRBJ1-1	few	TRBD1	CSARDLGQAVASEAFF	TGCAGTGCTAGAGACCTAGGACAGGCAGTAGCGTCTGAAGCTTTCTTT
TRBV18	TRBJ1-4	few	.	CASHEGTNEKLFF	TGTGCCAGCCATGAGGGAACTAATGAAAAACTGTTTTTT
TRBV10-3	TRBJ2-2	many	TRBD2	CAISTGTSFNGELFF	TGTGCCATCAGTACCGGGACTAGCTTTAACGGGGAGCTGTTTTTT
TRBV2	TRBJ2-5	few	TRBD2	CASTGGTGETQYF	TGTGCCAGCACGGGGGGGACGGGCGAGACCCAGTACTTC
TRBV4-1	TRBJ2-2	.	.	CASSLPTGTTGELFF	TGCGCCAGCAGCCTTCCAACAGGGACCACCGGGGAGCTGTTTTTT
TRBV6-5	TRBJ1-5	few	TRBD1	CASKPQGLVGNQPQHF	TGTGCCAGTAAACCACAGGGGCTGGTTGGCAATCAGCCCCAGCATTTT
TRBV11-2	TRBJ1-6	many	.	CASSLGTRGRGNSPLHF	TGTGCCAGCAGCTTAGGTACTAGAGGCAGGGGTAATTCACCCCTCCACTTT
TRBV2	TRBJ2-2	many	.	CASSSTSRTGELFF	TGTGCCAGCTCGTCCACATCTAGGACCGGGGAGCTGTTTTTT
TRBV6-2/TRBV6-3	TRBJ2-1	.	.	CASSYSGPIEQFF	TGTGCCAGCAGTTACTCCGGACCGATTGAGCAGTTCTTC
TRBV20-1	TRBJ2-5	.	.	CSARVAAGETQYF	TGCAGTGCTAGAGTTGCCGCGGGTGAGACCCAGTACTTC
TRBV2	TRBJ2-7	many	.	CASSVSTYEQYF	TGTGCCAGCAGTGTGAGCACCTACGAGCAGTACTTC
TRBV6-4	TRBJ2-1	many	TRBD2	CASSTGLAGNEQFF	TGTGCCAGCAGTACGGGACTAGCGGGCAATGAGCAGTTCTTC
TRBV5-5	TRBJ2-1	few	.	CASSRPYNEQFF	TGTGCCAGCAGCCGCCCCTACAATGAGCAGTTCTTC
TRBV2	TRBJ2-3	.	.	CAVWGLGADTQYF	TGTGCCGTATGGGGATTGGGAGCGGATACGCAGTATTTT
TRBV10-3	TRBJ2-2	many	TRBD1	CAISARQGGTGELFF	TGTGCCATCAGTGCCCGACAGGGTGGAACCGGGGAGCTGTTTTTT
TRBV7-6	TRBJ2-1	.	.	CASSLAHQRNNEQFF	TGTGCCAGCAGCTTAGCGCACCAGAGGAACAATGAGCAGTTCTTC
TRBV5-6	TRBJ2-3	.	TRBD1	CASSRQGAFADTQYF	TGTGCCAGCAGCCGACAGGGGGCCTTCGCAGATACGCAGTATTTT
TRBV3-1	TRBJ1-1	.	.	CASSPRFDYARTEAFF	TGTGCCAGCAGCCCCCGGTTCGATTACGCGCGCACTGAAGCTTTCTTT
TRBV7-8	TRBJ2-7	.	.	CASSLEGGSSYEQYF	TGTGCCAGCAGCTTAGAGGGGGGGAGCTCCTACGAGCAGTACTTC
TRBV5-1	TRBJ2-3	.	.	CASSSWTATDTQYF	TGCGCCAGCAGCTCTTGGACTGCGACAGATACGCAGTATTTT
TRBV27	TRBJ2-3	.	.	CASRTVQRQYTDTQYF	TGTGCCAGCAGGACTGTCCAACGCCAATACACAGATACGCAGTATTTT
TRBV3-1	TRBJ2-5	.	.	CASSPTGILKETQYF	TGTGCCAGCAGCCCTACAGGGATTCTTAAAGAGACCCAGTACTTC
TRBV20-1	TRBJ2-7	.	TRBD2	CSAGVGRVAGEQYF	TGCAGTGCTGGGGTTGGGCGGGTAGCGGGTGAGCAGTACTTC
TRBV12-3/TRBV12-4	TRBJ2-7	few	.	CASRVNRFSYEQYF	TGTGCCAGCAGAGTGAACAGGTTCTCCTACGAGCAGTACTTC
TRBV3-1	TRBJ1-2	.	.	CASSHTDIVGGYTF	TGTGCCAGCAGCCATACGGACATTGTCGGCGGCTACACCTTC